The 25 T cell receptor beta chains in this list originate from one sample, sequenced in a study of CD8+ T cells in alopecia areata. Treatment reported: oral pan-JAK inhibitor, 5-10 mg twice daily. Once RNA had been extracted, it was reverse transcribed into cDNA to act as the sequencing template. Sequencing was performed with immunoSEQ multiplex PCR; in TCRdb, only in-frame clones are kept and a portion is missing. The profile shows approximately 200,000 clones, around 56% of them singletons. Sequenced here: CD4+ T cells sorted from blood, sampled at week 4, from a patient treated with tofacitinib. The origin of the receptors is a human donor with alopecia areata.

This clone was observed a few times. This sample includes further DNA sequences coding for the same CDR3. V and J are TRBV29-1 and TRBJ1-1; TRBD1 matches at 10 bases. Trimming at V came to 6 bases and at J to 3 bases, leaving 4 bases not matched to a gene. CDR1 is SQVTM and CDR2 is ANQGSEA in the germline V gene. The CDR3 consists of 13 residues. The CDR3 loop is CSVVGQGYTEAFF. Written as DNA, the CDR3 is TGCAGCGTCGTGGGACAGGGGTACACTGAAGCTTTCTTT.

This chain uses TRBV29-1 with TRBJ2-2, with 10 positions matching TRBD2. This CDR3 spans 12 amino acids. Trimming cost V 8 bases and J 3 bases; bases outside gene matches: 0. Germline CDR1 reads SQVTM; CDR2 reads ANQGSEA. CDR3 amino acids: CSSGGDTGELFF. As DNA, the CDR3 is TGCAGCAGCGGGGGGGACACCGGGGAGCTGTTTTTT.

The genes are TRBV7-9 and TRBJ2-3; TRBD2 agrees at 7 bases. This CDR3 contains 14 residues. V lost 5 bases and J lost 5; bases outside the gene matches: 7. CDR1 SEHNR and CDR2 FQNEAQ come from the germline V gene (reference sequence). CDR3 protein: CASSTGGGEDTQYF. As DNA, the CDR3 is TGTGCCAGCAGCACCGGGGGAGGGGAAGATACGCAGTATTTT.

The chain has TRBV5-4 and TRBJ2-5; 10 positions agree with TRBD2. Per germline, CDR1 SGHNT and CDR2 YYREEE (reference sequence). The CDR3 totals 15 residues. V trimming: 3 bases; J trimming: 2 bases; junction bases outside the gene matches: 4. For the CDR3, the DNA is TGTGCCAGCAGCTCTAGCGGGGGACGTCAAGAGACCCAGTACTTC. Translation: CASSSSGGRQETQYF.

This chain joins TRBV29-1 and TRBJ1-1; D unclear. This CDR3 is 13 amino acids long. In germline, CDR1 is SQVTM, CDR2 ANQGSEA. The V end lost 4 bases, the J end lost 0 bases, and 9 bases lay between the germline ends. The DNA for the CDR3 is TGCAGCGTTGTTCGCCCGATGAACACTGAAGCTTTCTTT. Its protein product is CSVVRPMNTEAFF.

This chain connects TRBV29-1 to TRBJ2-5; maybe TRBD2 (7 bases). Deletions cut 6 bases from V and 6 bases from J, with 14 bases between. CDR1 is SQVTM, CDR2 ANQGSEA, per germline. The CDR3 contains 12 residues. The CDR3 region has the DNA TGCAGCGTGAGGGGGGGGGCGCAGACCCAGTACTTC. This codes for CSVRGGAQTQYF.

The V and J genes are TRBV4-2 and TRBJ1-2; unclear D gene. V was clipped by 0 bases and J by 4 bases, with 12 bases between them. The CDR3 is made up of 15 amino acids. The germline CDR1 and CDR2 sequences are LGHNA and YNFKEQ. The CDR3 is CASSQDLGRPYGYTF. In nucleotides, the CDR3 is TGTGCCAGCAGCCAAGATTTGGGCAGGCCCTATGGCTACACCTTC.

The CDR3 reads CASSQDNGYGYTF. The CDR3 coding sequence is TGTGCCAGCAGCCAAGATAACGGCTATGGCTACACCTTC. J is TRBJ1-2 and V is TRBV4-2; D uncertain. Between the trimmed V and J ends, which lost 0 bases and 4 bases, there was a span of 6 bases. This CDR3 is 13 amino acids long. Germline lookup yields CDR1 LGHNA and CDR2 YNFKEQ.

This clone turned up a few times. The chain links TRBV4-3 to TRBJ1-2, with D hard to call. Germline loops: CDR1 LGHNA, CDR2 YSLEER. The CDR3 sequence is 12 residues long. Trimming left V 6 bases short and J 1 base short, with 6 bases between. CDR3 loop: CASSQDNYGYTF. CDR3 sequence (DNA): TGCGCCAGCAGTCAGGATAACTATGGCTACACCTTC.

This clone has only one observation. The gene calls are TRBV5-6 and TRBJ1-6, with a weak D call TRBD1 (6 bases). The CDR3 sequence is 15 residues long. V dropped 0 bases and J dropped 3 bases, with 7 bases sitting between them. The germline V gene encodes CDR1 SGHDT and CDR2 YYEEEE. This chain's CDR3 is CASSLDRVYNSPLHF. The CDR3 region has the DNA TGTGCCAGCAGCTTGGACAGGGTCTATAATTCACCCCTCCACTTT.

The V and J genes are TRBV29-1 and TRBJ2-3; TRBD2 is a possible D gene (5 bases). V lost 8 bases and J 3 bases, leaving 18 bases between the germline ends. This CDR3 is built from 14 residues. Germline-derived CDR1 and CDR2 are SQVTM and ANQGSEA. The CDR3 DNA follows: TGCAGCTCTCGGGGTGTAATTAAGACAGATACGCAGTATTTT. The encoded protein is CSSRGVIKTDTQYF.

The V gene is TRBV4-3, the J gene TRBJ2-6; D ambiguous. CDR1 is LGHNA and CDR2 is YSLEER in the germline V gene. V was trimmed by 1 base and J by 2 bases, leaving 12 bases between them. This CDR3 has 17 residues. The CDR3 is CASSQVRGSTGANVLTF. The DNA for the CDR3 is TGCGCCAGCAGCCAAGTGCGCGGAAGCACTGGGGCCAACGTCCTGACTTTC.

This rearrangement joins TRBV9 to TRBJ1-5, with TRBD1 identical over 10 bases. Germline loops: CDR1 SGDLS, CDR2 YYNGEE. The CDR3 contains 14 residues. V shed 4 bases, J shed 5 bases, and the junction held 3 bases outside the gene matches. The CDR3 loop is CASSTGQGDQPQHF. CDR3 nucleotides: TGTGCCAGCAGCACAGGACAGGGGGATCAGCCCCAGCATTTT.

This clone was picked up one time. J is TRBJ2-2 and V is TRBV29-1; D might be TRBD2 (5 bases). The V gene's germline CDR1 is SQVTM and CDR2 ANQGSEA. Trimming took off 7 bases at V and 0 bases at J, with 12 bases between the two ends. The CDR3 sequence is 14 residues long. The CDR3 DNA is TGCAGCGCGACCGGGATAACGAACACCGGGGAGCTGTTTTTT. Translation: CSATGITNTGELFF.

The rearrangement uses TRBV4-1 and TRBJ2-5, with D perhaps matching TRBD2 (6 bases). The CDR3 contains 14 residues. Germline CDR1 MGHRA, CDR2 YSYEKL. V shed 0 bases and J shed 4 bases, with 9 bases lying between them. CDR3 DNA: TGCGCCAGCAGCCAAGAAAGGGGAGGAGAGACCCAGTACTTC. This gives the protein CASSQERGGETQYF.

Sample share makes this clone medium-sized. This CDR3 reads CASSLGRGRSSYEQYF. CDR3 bases: TGTGCCAGCAGTTTAGGTCGGGGGCGAAGCTCCTACGAGCAGTACTTC. V and J are TRBV28 and TRBJ2-7; D may match TRBD1 or TRBD2 (6 bases each). Looked up from germline, CDR1 is MDHEN and CDR2 is SYDVKM. CDR3 length equals 16 residues. V was clipped by 2 bases and J by 0 bases, with 14 bases between them.

This clone was seen more than once but under ten times. The V gene is TRBV7-2, the J gene TRBJ1-2, with D possibly TRBD1 on 6 matching bases. V lost 2 bases, J lost 4 bases, and 8 bases lay in between. This CDR3 spans 13 amino acids. Germline loops: CDR1 SGHTA, CDR2 FQGNSA. CDR3 in amino acids: CASSLQGIYGYTF. For the CDR3, the DNA is TGTGCCAGCAGCTTACAGGGGATCTATGGCTACACCTTC.

This clone was detected a few times. V gene TRBV23-1 combines with J gene TRBJ1-5; D might be TRBD1 (5 bases). TRBV23-1 is filed as an ORF, its function uncertain. This CDR3 region has 15 residues. V shed 4 bases and J shed 9 bases, with 19 bases lying between them. CDR3 region: CASSLHTGWNAPQHF. The CDR3 DNA is TGCGCCAGCAGTCTACATACAGGTTGGAATGCGCCCCAGCATTTT.

This sequence joins TRBV4-3 and TRBJ2-2; 7 bases map to TRBD1. The CDR3 covers 15 residues. The ends lost 4 bases at V and 4 bases at J; junction bases unmatched: 6. Germline CDR1 and CDR2: LGHNA and YSLEER. CDR3 loop: CASSPHDRVTGELFF. DNA for the CDR3: TGCGCCAGCAGCCCCCACGACAGGGTCACCGGGGAGCTGTTTTTT.

The rearrangement uses TRBV5-1 and TRBJ2-3; 10 nucleotides line up with TRBD2. The junction had 10 bases not matched to a gene; V was cut back by 4 bases and J by 5 bases. In germline, CDR1 is SGHRS, CDR2 YFSETQ. This CDR3 comprises 16 residues. The CDR3 is CASSLLAGGVRDTQYF. The CDR3, as DNA: TGCGCCAGCAGCCTCTTAGCGGGGGGAGTACGAGATACGCAGTATTTT.

This chain joins TRBV4-1 and TRBJ1-2, with D uncertain. Germline CDR1 is MGHRA and CDR2 is YSYEKL. This CDR3 contains 14 residues. Trimming left V 0 bases short and J 5 bases short, with 10 bases between. In DNA form, the CDR3 reads TGCGCCAGCAGCCAAGAGGGAGGCCAGTATGGCTACACCTTC. Translation gives CASSQEGGQYGYTF.

A few counts support this clone. In the same sample, other DNA sequences code for this CDR3. This chain connects TRBV29-1 to TRBJ1-1; 8 nucleotides line up with TRBD1. The germline V gene encodes CDR1 SQVTM and CDR2 ANQGSEA. The length of the CDR3 is 12 residues. V was clipped by 7 bases and J by 2 bases; unmatched bases: 3. CDR3 sequence (DNA): TGCAGCGCCGGACAGGGAAACACTGAAGCTTTCTTT. The encoded protein is CSAGQGNTEAFF. Complete variable domain (other parts from reference TRBV29-1 and TRBJ1-1): SAVISQKPSRDICQRGTSLTIQCQVDSQVTMMFWYRQQPGQSLTLIATANQGSEATYESGFVIDKFPISRPNLTFSTLTVSNMSPEDSSIYLCSAGQGNTEAFFGQGTRLTVV.

The sample holds a few counts of this clone. The chain is built from TRBV7-2 and TRBJ2-3, with D unresolved. The V gene lost 5 bases and the J gene lost 2 bases, with 8 bases spanning the gap. Looked up from germline, CDR1 is SGHTA and CDR2 is FQGNSA. CDR3 length equals 13 residues. The CDR3 loop reads CASSRGHTDTQYF. The CDR3 DNA reads as TGTGCCAGCAGCCGAGGTCACACAGATACGCAGTATTTT.

The chain joins TRBV30 to TRBJ1-4, with 9 bases lining up with TRBD1. The germline CDR1 and CDR2 sequences are GTSNPN and SVGIG (reference sequence). The CDR3 is 16 residues long. V gave up 3 bases and J gave up 5 bases; unmatched junction bases: 10. CDR3 sequence reads: CAWSGPSGTGNEKLFF. CDR3 coding DNA: TGTGCCTGGAGCGGTCCCTCCGGGACAGGGAATGAAAAACTGTTTTTT.

This clone was seen only a few times. This rearrangement joins TRBV29-1 to TRBJ1-2; maybe TRBD1 (5 bases). Germline CDR1 is SQVTM and CDR2 is ANQGSEA. CDR3 length equals 12 residues. Trimming stripped 2 bases from V and 4 bases from J, with 8 bases between. This CDR3 is CSVESGTYGYTF. The CDR3 DNA reads TGCAGCGTTGAATCGGGGACCTATGGCTACACCTTC.